Below are 23 T cell receptor beta chains sequenced from a single sample in a study of cytomegalovirus exposure and HLA in healthy donors. 60 Vbeta and 13 Jbeta primers were used in PCR. The table came from immunoSEQ multiplex PCR; TCRdb's copy has only in-frame clones and leaves some out. The repertoire holds 150,000 or so clones, with just under 75% as singletons. The sequenced sample consisted of PBMCs. These receptors originate from a young woman in good health and CMV-seronegative.

The chain combines TRBV5-1 with TRBJ1-2, with a tentative D call TRBD1 (6 bases). The CDR3 sequence is 11 residues long. Trimming removed 4 bases from V and 8 bases from J, with 9 bases in between. CDR1 is SGHRS and CDR2 is YFSETQ in the germline V gene. CDR3: CASSKGQGYTF. The CDR3 nucleotides read TGCGCCAGCAGCAAAGGACAGGGCTACACCTTC.

The sample holds one count of this clone. The rearrangement joins TRBV11-2 to TRBJ2-3, with 7 bases fitting TRBD2. The CDR3 spans 15 residues. V was clipped by 2 bases and J by 8 bases; unmatched bases: 10. Germline loops: CDR1 SGHAT, CDR2 FQNNGV. In nucleotides, the CDR3 is TGTGCCAGCAGCTTATTGGTCGGACTAGAGGGTACGCAGTATTTT. Amino acids: CASSLLVGLEGTQYF.

This clone was picked up a small number of times. The V call is TRBV19, the J call TRBJ2-2; 8 nucleotides agree with TRBD2. V lost 5 bases and J lost 0; bases outside the gene matches: 2. The germline CDR1 and CDR2 sequences are LNHDA and SQIVND (reference sequence). The CDR3 is 15 amino acids. The CDR3 region is CASSWGLANTGELFF. The CDR3 DNA reads as TGTGCCAGTAGTTGGGGACTAGCGAACACCGGGGAGCTGTTTTTT. Variable domain in full (rest from reference TRBV19 and TRBJ2-2): DGGITQSPKYLFRKEGQNVTLSCEQNLNHDAMYWYRQDPGQGLRLIYYSQIVNDFQKGDIAEGYSVSREKKESFPLTVTSAQKNPTAFYLCASSWGLANTGELFFGEGSRLTVL.

The rearrangement links TRBV28 to TRBJ2-1; TRBD2 agrees at 7 bases. The CDR3 totals 14 residues. V lost 10 bases to trimming and J lost 5 bases; unmatched junction nucleotides: 11. Per germline, CDR1 MDHEN and CDR2 SYDVKM. The CDR3 sequence: CATNPRTSNNEQFF. The CDR3 DNA follows: TGTGCCACAAACCCTCGGACTAGTAACAATGAGCAGTTCTTC.

V gene TRBV7-9 combines with J gene TRBJ2-1, with TRBD2 identical over 11 bases. After removal of 2 bases from V and 3 bases from J, the junction contained 3 bases not matched to a gene. The CDR3 has 16 amino acids. The V gene's germline CDR1 is SEHNR and CDR2 FQNEAQ (reference sequence). The chain's CDR3 is CASSLTSGGFYNEQFF. The CDR3 bases are TGTGCCAGCAGCTTAACTAGCGGGGGATTCTACAATGAGCAGTTCTTC.

The chain carries TRBV4-1 and TRBJ1-4; 9 bases are a match to TRBD1. Germline-derived CDR1 and CDR2 are MGHRA and YSYEKL. Germline trimming cut 5 bases from V and 7 bases from J; bases unmatched to any gene: 2. The CDR3 is 13 residues long. The CDR3 region has the DNA TGCGCCAGCAGCTGGACAGGGGCTGAAAAACTGTTTTTT. It is translated as CASSWTGAEKLFF.

The chain joins TRBV7-2 to TRBJ2-5; unclear D gene. Germline V lookup: CDR1 SGHTA, CDR2 FQGNSA. The CDR3 runs 13 residues. Trimming cost V 5 bases and J 0 bases, with 7 bases left between them. The CDR3 reads CASSLGYQETQYF. DNA for the CDR3: TGTGCCAGCAGCCTCGGGTACCAAGAGACCCAGTACTTC.

This chain uses TRBV28 with TRBJ2-2; maybe TRBD1 (5 bases). With 1 base removed from V and 5 bases from J, the gap between germline ends came to 5 bases. Germline assignment: CDR1 MDHEN and CDR2 SYDVKM. This CDR3 contains 13 residues. The CDR3 loop reads CASSLSGTGELFF. The CDR3 DNA follows: TGTGCCAGCAGTTTATCAGGGACCGGGGAGCTGTTTTTT.

This clone occurred once. This chain uses TRBV28 with TRBJ1-2; D is ambiguous. CDR3 length equals 13 residues. V gave up 2 bases and J gave up 8 bases, with 12 bases separating them. Germline V gives CDR1 MDHEN, CDR2 SYDVKM. The CDR3 here is CASSLASRRGYTF. The DNA of the CDR3 is TGTGCCAGCAGTTTAGCGTCCAGGAGGGGCTACACCTTC.

This chain uses TRBV4-3 with TRBJ1-5; TRBD1 aligns across 8 bases. The V gene end was trimmed by 3 bases and the J gene end by 8 bases; junction bases not matched to a gene: 6. The CDR3 consists of 14 residues. Germline CDR1 reads LGHNA; CDR2 reads YSLEER. CDR3 nucleotides: TGCGCCAGCAGCCAGGACAGGGCCGGAGAGCCCCAGCATTTT. As protein: CASSQDRAGEPQHF.

The V gene is TRBV28, the J gene TRBJ1-5; D unclear. Trimming stripped 3 bases from V and 1 base from J, with 10 bases between. Germline V gene data show CDR1 as MDHEN and CDR2 as SYDVKM. The CDR3 is 15 residues long. CDR3 nucleotides: TGTGCCAGCAGTTTGAGGACGGGAAGCAATCAGCCCCAGCATTTT. This codes for CASSLRTGSNQPQHF.

The chain couples TRBV7-8 to TRBJ1-3, with D unresolved. The germline gives CDR1 SGHVS, CDR2 FQNEAQ. V lost 1 base and J lost 0, with 16 bases in between. The CDR3 is 18 residues long. The CDR3 reads CASSLVRGVGFSGNTIYF. In nucleotides, the CDR3 is TGTGCCAGCAGCTTAGTTCGCGGGGTGGGCTTCTCTGGAAACACCATATATTTT.

Notes on this clone: Other nucleotide sequences from this sample produce the same CDR3. This chain joins TRBV10-3 and TRBJ2-7, with 11 bases identical to TRBD2. The germline gives CDR1 ENHRY, CDR2 SYGVKD. The CDR3 consists of 16 residues. V gave up 8 bases and J gave up 6 bases; unmatched junction bases: 15. The CDR3 sequence is CAILLAGDPRPSEQYV. The CDR3 coding sequence is TGTGCCATCCTACTAGCGGGAGATCCTAGGCCCTCCGAGCAGTACGTC.

This chain joins TRBV7-3 and TRBJ2-6; 7 nucleotides match TRBD2. The length of the CDR3 is 14 residues. Germline V CDR1 and CDR2: SGHTA, FQGTGA. Germline trimming cut 5 bases from V and 4 bases from J; bases unmatched to any gene: 2. CDR3: CASSAGVGANVLTF. CDR3 sequence (DNA): TGTGCCAGCAGCGCGGGAGTCGGGGCCAACGTCCTGACTTTC.

CDR3 loop: CASSLDSGGLGDEQYF. The CDR3 bases are TGCGCCAGCAGCTTGGATTCCGGGGGGTTAGGGGACGAGCAGTACTTC. The rearrangement uses TRBV5-1 and TRBJ2-7; 7 nucleotides align to TRBD2. From germline, CDR1 is SGHRS and CDR2 YFSETQ. The trim removed 0 bases at V and 5 bases at J, leaving 11 bases unmatched. The CDR3 is 16 residues long.

This clone showed up just once. This CDR3 is also generated by other DNA sequences in the sample. The CDR3 nucleotides read TGTGCCAGCAGCCCGACTAGCGGGGGGTCGCGGCGTAGGCAGTTCTTC. This sequence encodes CASSPTSGGSRRRQFF. The V call is TRBV7-2, the J call TRBJ2-1; 13 bases align to TRBD2. The CDR3 runs 16 residues. The germline CDR1 and CDR2 sequences are SGHTA and FQGNSA. The V gene end was trimmed by 5 bases and the J gene end by 12 bases; junction bases not matched to a gene: 13.

The chain uses TRBV4-1 and TRBJ2-1; the D gene is possibly TRBD2 (6 bases). The V end was cut by 1 base, the J end by 4 bases, with 8 bases between. The CDR3 has 14 amino acids. CDR1 is MGHRA and CDR2 is YSYEKL in the germline V gene. Here the CDR3 reads CASSQGGGYNEQFF. For the CDR3, the DNA is TGCGCCAGCAGCCAAGGCGGAGGGTACAATGAGCAGTTCTTC.

The table lists this clone with a few counts. This chain uses TRBV19 with TRBJ2-4; 7 bases are a match to TRBD1. Trimming removed 4 bases from V and 5 bases from J; junction bases left unmatched: 5. The CDR3 is 14 amino acids. Germline loops: CDR1 LNHDA, CDR2 SQIVND (reference sequence). The CDR3: CASSTRQGENIQYF. CDR3 sequence (DNA): TGTGCCAGTAGTACAAGACAGGGCGAAAACATTCAGTACTTC.

The chain is built from TRBV7-2 and TRBJ2-1; 16 positions match TRBD2. CDR3 length: 19 residues. CDR1 is SGHTA and CDR2 is FQGNSA in the germline V gene. With V trimmed by 1 base and J by 9 bases, 12 bases remained unmatched. The DNA of the CDR3 is TGTGCCAGCAGCTTAGGCTGGGGACTAGCGGGAGGGCCACAAGGTGAGCAGTTCTTC. Its protein is CASSLGWGLAGGPQGEQFF.

The CDR3: CASSQPGGGEQFF. In nucleotides, the CDR3 is TGCGCCAGCAGCCAACCTGGGGGCGGTGAGCAGTTCTTC. This chain links TRBV4-1 with TRBJ2-1; a weak D match, TRBD1 (6 bases). The ends were cut back, 2 bases at V and 9 bases at J, with 11 bases in the middle. CDR3 length equals 13 residues. Germline CDR1 is MGHRA and CDR2 is YSYEKL.

The chain uses TRBV18 and TRBJ2-4; D uncertain. The CDR3 spans 13 residues. The ends were cut back, 3 bases at V and 5 bases at J, with 8 bases in the middle. Looked up from germline, CDR1 is KGHSH and CDR2 is LQKENI. The CDR3 spells CASSPPSENIQYF. DNA of the CDR3: TGTGCCAGCTCACCGCCCTCGGAAAACATTCAGTACTTC.

The rearrangement uses TRBV28 and TRBJ1-1, with D possibly matching TRBD1 (5 bases). Germline assignment: CDR1 MDHEN and CDR2 SYDVKM. The CDR3 is 14 amino acids. V shed 7 bases and J shed 4 bases, with 16 bases lying between them. As DNA, the CDR3 is TGTGCCAGCACCAGCATCACAGGTGGCACTGAAGCTTTCTTT. This sequence encodes CASTSITGGTEAFF.

The chain recombines TRBV7-2 with TRBJ2-5; the D gene is possibly TRBD2 (6 bases). CDR3 length: 16 residues. With 1 base removed from V and 2 bases from J, the gap between germline ends came to 14 bases. Germline loops: CDR1 SGHTA, CDR2 FQGNSA. CDR3 loop: CASSLGGGRKQETQYF. As DNA, the CDR3 is TGTGCCAGCAGCTTAGGAGGAGGGAGGAAACAAGAGACCCAGTACTTC.